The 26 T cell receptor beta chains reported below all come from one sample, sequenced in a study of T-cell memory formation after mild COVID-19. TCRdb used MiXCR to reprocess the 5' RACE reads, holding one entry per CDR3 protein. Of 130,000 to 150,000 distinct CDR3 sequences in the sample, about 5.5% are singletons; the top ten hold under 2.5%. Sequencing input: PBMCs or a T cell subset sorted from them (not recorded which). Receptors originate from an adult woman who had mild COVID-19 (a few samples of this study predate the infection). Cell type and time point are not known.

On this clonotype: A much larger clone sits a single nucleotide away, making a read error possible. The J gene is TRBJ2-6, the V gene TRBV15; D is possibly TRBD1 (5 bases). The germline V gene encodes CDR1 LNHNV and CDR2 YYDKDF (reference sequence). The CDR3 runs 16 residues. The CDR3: CDTSTGSGTGANVLTF. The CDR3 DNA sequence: TGTGACACCAGCACAGGATCAGGGACTGGGGCCAACGTCCTGACTTTC.

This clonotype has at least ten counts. CDR3 loop: CASSRQSTSAEQFF. In DNA, the CDR3 is TGTGCCAGCAGCCGACAATCTACTAGCGCTGAGCAGTTCTTC. This chain connects TRBV6-2 or TRBV6-3 to TRBJ2-1, with TRBD2 matching over 7 bases. The germline V gene has CDR1 MNHEY and CDR2 SVGEGT. The CDR3 is made up of 14 amino acids. J gave up 9 bases and V 6 bases, and 11 bases lay outside the gene matches.

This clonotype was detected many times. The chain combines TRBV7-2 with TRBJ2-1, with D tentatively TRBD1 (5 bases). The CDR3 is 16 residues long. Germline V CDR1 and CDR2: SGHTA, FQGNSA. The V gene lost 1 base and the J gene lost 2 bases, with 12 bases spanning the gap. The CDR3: CASSLDRSTAYNEQFF. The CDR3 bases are TGTGCCAGCAGCTTAGACAGGTCCACGGCCTACAATGAGCAGTTCTTC.

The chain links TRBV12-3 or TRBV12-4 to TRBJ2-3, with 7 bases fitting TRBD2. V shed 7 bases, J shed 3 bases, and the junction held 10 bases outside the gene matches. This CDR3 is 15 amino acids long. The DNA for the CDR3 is TGTGCCAGCACCATGGAGGGCGGGAGAACAGATACGCAGTATTTT. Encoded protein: CASTMEGGRTDTQYF.

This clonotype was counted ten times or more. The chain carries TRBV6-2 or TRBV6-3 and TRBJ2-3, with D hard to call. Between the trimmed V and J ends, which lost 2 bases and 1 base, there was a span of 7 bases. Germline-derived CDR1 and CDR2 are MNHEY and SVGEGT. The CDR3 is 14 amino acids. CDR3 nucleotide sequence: TGTGCCAGCAGTTACCGACGAGGCACAGATACGCAGTATTTT. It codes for CASSYRRGTDTQYF.

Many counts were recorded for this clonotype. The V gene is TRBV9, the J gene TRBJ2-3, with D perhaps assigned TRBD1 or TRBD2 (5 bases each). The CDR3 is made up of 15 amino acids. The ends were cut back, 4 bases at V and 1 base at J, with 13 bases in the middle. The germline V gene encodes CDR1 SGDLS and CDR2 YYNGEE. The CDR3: CASSTDEGRTDTQYF. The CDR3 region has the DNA TGTGCCAGCAGCACCGACGAGGGGCGCACAGATACGCAGTATTTT.

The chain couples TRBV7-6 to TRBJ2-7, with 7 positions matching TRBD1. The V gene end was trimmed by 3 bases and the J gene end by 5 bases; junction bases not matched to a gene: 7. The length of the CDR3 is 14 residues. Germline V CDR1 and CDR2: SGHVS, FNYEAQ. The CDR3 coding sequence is TGTGCCAGCAGCTTTCGACAGGGTTGGAACGAGCAGTACTTC. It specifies CASSFRQGWNEQYF.

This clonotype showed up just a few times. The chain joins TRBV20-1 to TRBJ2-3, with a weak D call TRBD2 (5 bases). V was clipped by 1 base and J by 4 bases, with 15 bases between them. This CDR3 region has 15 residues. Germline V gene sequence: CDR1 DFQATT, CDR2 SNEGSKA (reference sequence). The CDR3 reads CSARVPASSPDTQYF. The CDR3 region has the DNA TGCAGTGCTAGAGTTCCGGCTAGCAGCCCAGATACGCAGTATTTT.

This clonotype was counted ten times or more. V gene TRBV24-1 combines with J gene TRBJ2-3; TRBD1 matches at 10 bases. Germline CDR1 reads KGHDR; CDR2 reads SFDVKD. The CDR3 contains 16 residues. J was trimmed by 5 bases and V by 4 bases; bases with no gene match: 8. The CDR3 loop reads CATSEGTGANRDTQYF. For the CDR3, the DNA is TGTGCCACCAGTGAAGGGACAGGGGCAAATCGAGATACGCAGTATTTT.

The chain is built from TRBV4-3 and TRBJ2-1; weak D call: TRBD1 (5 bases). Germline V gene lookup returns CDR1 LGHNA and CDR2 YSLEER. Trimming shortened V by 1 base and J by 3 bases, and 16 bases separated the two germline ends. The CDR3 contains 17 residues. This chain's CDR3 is CASSQGGAPQDYNEQFF. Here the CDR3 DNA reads TGCGCCAGCAGCCAAGGTGGGGCCCCGCAGGACTACAATGAGCAGTTCTTC.

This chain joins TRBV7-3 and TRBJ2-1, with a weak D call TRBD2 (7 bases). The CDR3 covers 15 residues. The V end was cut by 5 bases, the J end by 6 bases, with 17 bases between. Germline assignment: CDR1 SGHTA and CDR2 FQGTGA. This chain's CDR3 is CASSPRGEGINEQFF. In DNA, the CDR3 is TGTGCCAGCAGCCCTAGGGGGGAGGGTATCAATGAGCAGTTCTTC.

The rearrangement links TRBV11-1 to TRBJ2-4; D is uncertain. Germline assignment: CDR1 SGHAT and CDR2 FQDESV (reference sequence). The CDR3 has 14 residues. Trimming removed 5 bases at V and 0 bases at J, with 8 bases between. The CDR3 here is CASSLERAKNIQYF. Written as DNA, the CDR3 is TGTGCCAGCAGCCTAGAAAGAGCCAAAAACATTCAGTACTTC.

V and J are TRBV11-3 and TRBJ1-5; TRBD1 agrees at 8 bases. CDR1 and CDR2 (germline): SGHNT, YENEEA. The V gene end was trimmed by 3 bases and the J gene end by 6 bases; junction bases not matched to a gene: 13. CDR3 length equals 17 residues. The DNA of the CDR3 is TGTGCCAGCAGCTTGGGGACAGGCCCACCGTTTAGTCAGCCCCAGCATTTT. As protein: CASSLGTGPPFSQPQHF.

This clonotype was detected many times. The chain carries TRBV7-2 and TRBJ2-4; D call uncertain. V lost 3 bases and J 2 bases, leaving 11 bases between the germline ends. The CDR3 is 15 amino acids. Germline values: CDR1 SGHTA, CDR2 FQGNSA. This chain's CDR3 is CASSLGSRTKNIQYF. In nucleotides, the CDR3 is TGTGCCAGCAGCTTGGGCAGCAGAACCAAAAACATTCAGTACTTC. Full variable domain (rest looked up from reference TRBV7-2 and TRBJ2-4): GAGVSQSPSNKVTEKGKDVELRCDPISGHTALYWYRQSLGQGLEFLIYFQGNSAPDKSGLPSDRFSAERTGGSVSTLTIQRTQQEDSAVYLCASSLGSRTKNIQYFGAGTRLSVL.

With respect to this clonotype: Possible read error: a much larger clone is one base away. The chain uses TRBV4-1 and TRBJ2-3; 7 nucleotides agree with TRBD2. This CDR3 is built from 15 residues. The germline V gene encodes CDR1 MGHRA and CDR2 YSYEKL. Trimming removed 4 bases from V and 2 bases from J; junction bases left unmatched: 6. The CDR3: CASSPGTIHTDTQYF. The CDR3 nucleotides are TGCGCCAGCAGCCCGGGGACTATTCACACAGATACGCAGTATTTT.

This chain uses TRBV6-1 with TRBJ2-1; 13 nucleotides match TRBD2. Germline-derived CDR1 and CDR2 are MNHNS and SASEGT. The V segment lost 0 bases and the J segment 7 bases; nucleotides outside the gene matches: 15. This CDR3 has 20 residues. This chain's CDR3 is CASSEALPGLAGTRGNEQFF. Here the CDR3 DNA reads TGTGCCAGCAGTGAAGCTCTACCGGGACTAGCGGGGACCCGGGGGAATGAGCAGTTCTTC.

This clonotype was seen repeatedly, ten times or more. CDR3 sequence (DNA): TGTGCCAGCAGCTTCGGACTGCCCGGCAAGGACGAGCAGTACTTC. This gives the protein CASSFGLPGKDEQYF. V and J are TRBV7-2 and TRBJ2-7, with D perhaps TRBD2 (5 bases). The germline V gene encodes CDR1 SGHTA and CDR2 FQGNSA. V was shortened by 3 bases and J by 5 bases, with 17 bases between the two germline ends. CDR3 length: 15 amino acids.

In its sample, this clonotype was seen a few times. CDR3 DNA: TGTGCCAGCAGTAGACAGCGCTACGGCGAAAAACTGTTTTTT. Translated: CASSRQRYGEKLFF. This chain connects TRBV2 to TRBJ1-4; TRBD1 is a possible D gene (5 bases). Germline V gene sequence: CDR1 SNHLY, CDR2 FYNNEI. The ends were cut back, 5 bases at V and 8 bases at J, with 15 bases in the middle. There are 14 residues in the CDR3.

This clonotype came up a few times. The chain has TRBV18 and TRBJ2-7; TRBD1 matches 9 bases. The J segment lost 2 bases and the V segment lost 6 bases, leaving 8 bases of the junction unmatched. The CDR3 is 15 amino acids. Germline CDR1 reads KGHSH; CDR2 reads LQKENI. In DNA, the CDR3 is TGTGCCAGCTCGTCGTTGGGACAGGGAACCTACGAGCAGTACTTC. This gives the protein CASSSLGQGTYEQYF.

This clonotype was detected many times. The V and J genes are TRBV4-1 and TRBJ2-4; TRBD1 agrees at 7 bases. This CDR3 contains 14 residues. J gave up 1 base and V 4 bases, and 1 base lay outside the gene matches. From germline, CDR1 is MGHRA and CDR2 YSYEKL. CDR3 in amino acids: CASSPQGAKNIQYF. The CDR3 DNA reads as TGCGCCAGCAGCCCACAGGGGGCCAAAAACATTCAGTACTTC.

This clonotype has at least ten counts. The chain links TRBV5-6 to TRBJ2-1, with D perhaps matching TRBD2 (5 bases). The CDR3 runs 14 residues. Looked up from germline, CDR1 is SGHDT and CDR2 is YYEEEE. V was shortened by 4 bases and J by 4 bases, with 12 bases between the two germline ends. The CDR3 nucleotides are TGTGCCAGCAGCCGTTTGACGGGGTACAATGAGCAGTTCTTC. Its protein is CASSRLTGYNEQFF.

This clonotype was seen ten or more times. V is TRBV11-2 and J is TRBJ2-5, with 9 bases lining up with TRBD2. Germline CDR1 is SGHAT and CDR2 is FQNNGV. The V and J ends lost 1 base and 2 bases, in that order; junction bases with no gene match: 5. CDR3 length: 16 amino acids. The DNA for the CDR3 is TGTGCCAGCAGCTTAGTGAGGCGGGGGGGACAAGAGACCCAGTACTTC. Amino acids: CASSLVRRGGQETQYF.

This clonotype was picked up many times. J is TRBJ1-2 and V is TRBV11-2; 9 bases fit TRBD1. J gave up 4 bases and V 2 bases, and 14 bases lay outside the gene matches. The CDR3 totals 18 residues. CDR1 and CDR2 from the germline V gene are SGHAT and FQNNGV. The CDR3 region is CASSLTHPGQGTIYGYTF. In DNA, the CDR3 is TGTGCCAGCAGCTTAACCCACCCGGGACAGGGCACAATCTATGGCTACACCTTC.

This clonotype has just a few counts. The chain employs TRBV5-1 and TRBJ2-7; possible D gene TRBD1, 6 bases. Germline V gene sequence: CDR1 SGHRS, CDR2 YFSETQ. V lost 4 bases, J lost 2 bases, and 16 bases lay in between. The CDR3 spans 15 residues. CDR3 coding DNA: TGCGCCAGCAGCGAACCCGGGACATATGCCTACGAGCAGTACTTC. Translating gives CASSEPGTYAYEQYF.

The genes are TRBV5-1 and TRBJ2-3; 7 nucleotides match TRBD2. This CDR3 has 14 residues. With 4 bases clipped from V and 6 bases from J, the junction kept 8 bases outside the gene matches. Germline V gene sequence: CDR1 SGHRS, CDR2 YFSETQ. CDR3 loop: CASSPMTSSDTQYF. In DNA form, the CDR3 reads TGCGCCAGCAGCCCGATGACTAGCTCGGATACGCAGTATTTT. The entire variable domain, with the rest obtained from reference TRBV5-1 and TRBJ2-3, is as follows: KAGVTQTPRYLIKTRGQQVTLSCSPISGHRSVSWYQQTPGQGLQFLFEYFSETQRNKGNFPGRFSGRQFSNSRSEMNVSTLELGDSALYLCASSPMTSSDTQYFGPGTRLTVL.

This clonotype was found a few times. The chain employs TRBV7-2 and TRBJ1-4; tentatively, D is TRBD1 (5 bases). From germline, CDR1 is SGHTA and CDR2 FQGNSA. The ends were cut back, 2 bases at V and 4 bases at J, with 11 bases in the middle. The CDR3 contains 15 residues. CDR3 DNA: TGTGCCAGCAGCTTACAGGCAGGGAATAATGAAAAACTGTTTTTT. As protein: CASSLQAGNNEKLFF.